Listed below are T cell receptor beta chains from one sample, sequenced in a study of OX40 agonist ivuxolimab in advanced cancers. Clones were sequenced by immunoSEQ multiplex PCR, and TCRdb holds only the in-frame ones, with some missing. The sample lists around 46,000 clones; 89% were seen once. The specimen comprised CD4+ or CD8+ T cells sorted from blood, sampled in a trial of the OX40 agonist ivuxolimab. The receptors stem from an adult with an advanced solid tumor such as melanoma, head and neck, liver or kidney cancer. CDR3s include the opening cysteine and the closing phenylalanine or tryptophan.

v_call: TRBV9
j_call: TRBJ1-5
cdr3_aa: CASSEDRGPNQPQHF

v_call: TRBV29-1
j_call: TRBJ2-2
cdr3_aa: CSVELVGLSFANTGELFF

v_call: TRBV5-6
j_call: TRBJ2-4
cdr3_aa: CASSPAGDGKNIQYF

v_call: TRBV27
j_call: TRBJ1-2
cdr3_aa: CASSLSFGGSGYTF

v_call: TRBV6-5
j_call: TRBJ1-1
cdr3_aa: CASSSQGQDTEAFF

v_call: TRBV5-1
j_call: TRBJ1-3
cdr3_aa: CASSDNSGNTIYF

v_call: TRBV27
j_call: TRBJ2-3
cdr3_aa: CASSLGASTDTQYF

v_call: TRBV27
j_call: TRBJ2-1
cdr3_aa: CASSNGGLYNEQFF

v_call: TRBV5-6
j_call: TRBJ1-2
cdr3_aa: CASSLSAPYGYTF

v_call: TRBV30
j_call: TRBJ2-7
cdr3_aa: CAWSPAGGTYEQYF

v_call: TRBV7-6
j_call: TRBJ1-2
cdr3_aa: CASSLGQGSGYTF

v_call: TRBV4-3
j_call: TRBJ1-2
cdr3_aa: CASSQDLKPANYGYTF

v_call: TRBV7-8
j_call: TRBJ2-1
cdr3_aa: CASSPLGERYNEQFF

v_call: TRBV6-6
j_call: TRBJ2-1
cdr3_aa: CASLRQVLVGNNEQFF

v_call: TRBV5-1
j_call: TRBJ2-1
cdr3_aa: CASSFAGFNNEQFF

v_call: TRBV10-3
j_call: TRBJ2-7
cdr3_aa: CAISETGGYEQYF

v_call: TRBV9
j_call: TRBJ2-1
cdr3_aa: CASSVERSSDEQFF